The clone carrying this T cell receptor beta chain was seen a single time. Its antigen is currently unknown. The data belong to a study of regulatory T cells in long-lasting Graves disease. The germline V gene encodes CDR1 MNHGY and CDR2 SVAAGI. The CDR3 covers 16 residues. V was pared by 2 bases and J by 0 bases, with 13 bases between. Findings of the study overall: Persistent disease was characterized by preferential usage of TRBV28, TRBJ1-2 and TRBJ2-5. Persistent Graves' patients had lower TCR diversity than newly diagnosed ones.

Time point described: newly diagnosed GD, antithyroid drugs for less than 3 months. PBMC RNA was the source of the TCR library. Researchers made TCR beta libraries by using iRepertoire HTBI primers and running Arm-PCR on CDR3 regions. Original handling: Analysis of the samples identified around 64 TRBV and over 13 TRBJ segments. TCRdb passed the multiplex PCR reads through MiXCR, listing each CDR3 protein once. TCRdb assigned the V and J calls; the authors' analysis was not used. The table shows hundreds of thousands of distinct CDR3 sequences, with 16% occurring only once. This same sample was also part of a study on T cells in Graves' hyperthyroidism and ophthalmopathy. That investigation notes: Researchers ran a first-round RT-PCR on the TCR CDR3 using the HTBI primer set.

This TCR was sampled from a woman between 25 and 40 years old with Graves disease. Sequencing was performed on peripheral blood mononuclear cells (PBMCs), taken at new diagnosis, from a patient treated with antithyroid drugs. V is TRBV6-9 and J is TRBJ1-1; D might be TRBD1 (6 bases). For the CDR3, the DNA is TGTGCCAGCAGTTATCACCACAGGGTTATGAACACTGAAGCTTTCTTT. It is translated as CASSYHHRVMNTEAFF.